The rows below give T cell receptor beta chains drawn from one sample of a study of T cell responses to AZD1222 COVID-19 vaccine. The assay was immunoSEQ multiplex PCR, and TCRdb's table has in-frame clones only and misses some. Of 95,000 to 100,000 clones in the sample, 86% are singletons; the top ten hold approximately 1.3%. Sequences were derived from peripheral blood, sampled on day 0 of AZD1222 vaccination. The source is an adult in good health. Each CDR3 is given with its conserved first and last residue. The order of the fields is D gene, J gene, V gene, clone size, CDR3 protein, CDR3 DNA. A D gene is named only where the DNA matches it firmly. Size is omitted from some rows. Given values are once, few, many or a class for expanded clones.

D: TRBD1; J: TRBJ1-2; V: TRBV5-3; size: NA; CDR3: CATRTGIYGYTF; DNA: TGTGCCACCCGGACAGGGATCTATGGCTACACCTTC
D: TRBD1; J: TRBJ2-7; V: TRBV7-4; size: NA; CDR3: CASSSSGTERPNYEQYF; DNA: TGTGCCAGCAGCTCCTCCGGGACAGAACGTCCTAACTACGAGCAGTACTTC
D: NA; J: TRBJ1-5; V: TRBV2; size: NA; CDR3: CASSEGLTQPQHF; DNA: TGTGCCAGCAGTGAAGGACTGACCCAGCCCCAGCATTTT
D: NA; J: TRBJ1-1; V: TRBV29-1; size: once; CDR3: CSVERGRLTEAFF; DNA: TGCAGCGTTGAACGGGGCAGGCTGACTGAAGCTTTCTTT
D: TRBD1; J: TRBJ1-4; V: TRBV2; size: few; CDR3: CATRQGVREKLFF; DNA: TGTGCCACCAGACAGGGGGTTCGAGAAAAACTGTTTTTT
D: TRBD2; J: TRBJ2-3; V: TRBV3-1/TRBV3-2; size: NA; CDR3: CASSQNRASGSTQYF; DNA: TGTGCCAGCAGCCAGAACAGGGCTAGCGGGAGCACGCAGTATTTT
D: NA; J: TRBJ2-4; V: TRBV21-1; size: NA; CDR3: CASTWDPGQGNIQYF; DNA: TGTGCCAGCACATGGGACCCGGGACAGGGAAACATTCAGTACTTC
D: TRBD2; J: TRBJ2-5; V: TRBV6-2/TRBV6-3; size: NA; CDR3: CASSYSIASGRAIETQYF; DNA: TGTGCCAGCAGTTACTCGATAGCTAGCGGGAGGGCCATTGAGACCCAGTACTTC
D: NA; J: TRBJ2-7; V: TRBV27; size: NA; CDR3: CASSFRGSPGDEQYF; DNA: TGTGCCAGCAGTTTTCGGGGGAGCCCTGGGGACGAGCAGTACTTC
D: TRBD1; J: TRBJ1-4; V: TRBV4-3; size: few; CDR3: CASSLLTGPNEKLFF; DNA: TGCGCCAGCAGCCTACTGACAGGGCCTAATGAAAAACTGTTTTTT
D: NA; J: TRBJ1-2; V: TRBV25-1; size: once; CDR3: CASSPYPGWGRNYGYTF; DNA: TGTGCCAGCAGTCCCTACCCGGGGTGGGGAAGAAACTATGGCTACACCTTC
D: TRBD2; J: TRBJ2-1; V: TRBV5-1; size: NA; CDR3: CASSYGQPGTRGAFSYNEQFF; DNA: TGCGCCAGCAGCTACGGACAGCCCGGGACTAGGGGGGCCTTCTCCTACAATGAGCAGTTCTTC
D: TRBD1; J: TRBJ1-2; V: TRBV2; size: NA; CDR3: CASSPDREWGYTF; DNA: TGTGCCAGCAGTCCGGACAGGGAGTGGGGCTACACCTTC
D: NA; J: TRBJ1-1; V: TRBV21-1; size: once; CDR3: CASNTAPKVAEAFF; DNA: TGTGCCAGCAATACCGCTCCGAAGGTCGCTGAAGCTTTCTTT
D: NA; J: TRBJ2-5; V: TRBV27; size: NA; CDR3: CASPRDETQYF; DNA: TGTGCCAGCCCCCGGGATGAGACCCAGTACTTC
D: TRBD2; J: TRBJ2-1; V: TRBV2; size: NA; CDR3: CASRSSGPDSNEQFF; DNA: TGTGCCAGCAGGTCTAGCGGCCCGGACTCCAATGAGCAGTTCTTC
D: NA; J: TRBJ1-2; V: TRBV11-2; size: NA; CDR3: CASSWDKGRAYGYTF; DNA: TGTGCCAGCAGCTGGGACAAGGGGCGGGCCTATGGCTACACCTTC
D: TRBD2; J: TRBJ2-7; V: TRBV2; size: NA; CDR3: CASSRKIAGASHEQYF; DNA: TGTGCCAGCAGTCGTAAAATAGCGGGAGCATCCCACGAGCAGTACTTC
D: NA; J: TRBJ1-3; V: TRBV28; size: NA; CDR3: CASRQQQSGNTIYF; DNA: TGTGCCAGCAGACAACAGCAATCTGGAAACACCATATATTTT
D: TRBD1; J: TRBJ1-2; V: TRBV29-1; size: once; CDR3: CSVNEQGAYGYTF; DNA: TGCAGCGTTAATGAACAGGGGGCCTATGGCTACACCTTC
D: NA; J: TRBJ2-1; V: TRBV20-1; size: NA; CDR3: CSATQGGQKFF; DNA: TGCAGTGCAACCCAAGGGGGGCAAAAGTTCTTC
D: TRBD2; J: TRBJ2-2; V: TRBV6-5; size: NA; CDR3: CASRSGSNSGELFF; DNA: TGTGCCAGCCGGAGCGGGAGTAACTCCGGGGAGCTGTTTTTT
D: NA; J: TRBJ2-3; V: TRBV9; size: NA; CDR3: CASSVQGFTDTQYF; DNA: TGTGCCAGCAGCGTCCAGGGGTTCACAGATACGCAGTATTTT
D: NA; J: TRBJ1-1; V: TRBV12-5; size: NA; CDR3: CASGFGGSNTEAFF; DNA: TGTGCTAGTGGTTTCGGGGGGTCGAACACTGAAGCTTTCTTT
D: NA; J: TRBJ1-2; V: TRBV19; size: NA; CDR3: CASSATRGSYGYTF; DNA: TGTGCCAGTAGTGCGACCAGGGGTTCCTATGGCTACACCTTC
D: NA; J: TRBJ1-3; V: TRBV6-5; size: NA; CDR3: CASSYTGNSGNTIYF; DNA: TGTGCCAGCAGTTACACCGGGAACTCTGGAAACACCATATATTTT
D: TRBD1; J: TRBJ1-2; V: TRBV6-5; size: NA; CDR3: CASSYPSRGQWGYTF; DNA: TGTGCCAGCAGTTACCCGTCCAGGGGGCAGTGGGGCTACACCTTC
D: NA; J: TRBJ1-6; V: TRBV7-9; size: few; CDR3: CLTGTDSPLHF; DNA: TGTCTCACAGGGACGGATTCACCCCTCCACTTT
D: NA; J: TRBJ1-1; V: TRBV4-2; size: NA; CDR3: CASSQPVQGEAFF; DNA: TGTGCCAGCAGCCAGCCCGTACAGGGTGAAGCTTTCTTT